What follows is one T cell receptor beta chain and its context. The antigen remains undetermined. This record belongs to a study of OX40 agonist ivuxolimab in advanced cancers. Study information: Hepatocellular carcinoma, melanoma, renal cell or head and neck cancer affected the dose-escalation patients. Study results and caveats: Among T cells, CD8+ cells averaged more expanded clones than CD4+ cells. The antigens recognized by the expanded peripheral T cells, that is their antigen specificity, were not determined.

Germline V gene lookup returns CDR1 MGHRA and CDR2 YSYEKL. The CDR3 runs 16 residues. V gave up 4 bases and J gave up 6 bases, with 22 bases separating them. TCRdb's copy holds only in-frame clones and misses some; the assay was immunoSEQ multiplex PCR. The data show over 50,000 clones, about nine tenths seen once. This TCR derives from an adult with an advanced solid tumor such as melanoma, head and neck, liver or kidney cancer. Sequencing used CD4+ or CD8+ T cells sorted from blood, obtained in a trial of the OX40 agonist ivuxolimab. J is TRBJ2-7 and V is TRBV4-1, with D perhaps TRBD1 or TRBD2 (5 bases each). DNA for the CDR3: TGCGCCAGCAGCCTTGGGAGAGGCCGGGGCCTAGGCGAGCAGTACTTC. This gives the protein CASSLGRGRGLGEQYF.